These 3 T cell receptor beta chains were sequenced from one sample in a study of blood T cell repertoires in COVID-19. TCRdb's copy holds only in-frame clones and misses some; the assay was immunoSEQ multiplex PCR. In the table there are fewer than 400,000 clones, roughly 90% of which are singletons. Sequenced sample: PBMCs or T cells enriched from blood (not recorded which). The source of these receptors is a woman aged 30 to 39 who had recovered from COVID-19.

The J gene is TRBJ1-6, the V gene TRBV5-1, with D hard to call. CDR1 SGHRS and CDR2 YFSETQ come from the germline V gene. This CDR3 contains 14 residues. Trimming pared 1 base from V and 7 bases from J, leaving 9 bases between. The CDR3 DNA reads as TGCGCCAGCAGCTTGACGCCAGCGAATTCACCCCTCCACTTT. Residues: CASSLTPANSPLHF.

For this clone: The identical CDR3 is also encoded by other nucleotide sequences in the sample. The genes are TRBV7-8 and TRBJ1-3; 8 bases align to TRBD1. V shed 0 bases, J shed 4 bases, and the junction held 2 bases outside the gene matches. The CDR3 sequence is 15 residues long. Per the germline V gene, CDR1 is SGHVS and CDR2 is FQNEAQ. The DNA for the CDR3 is TGTGCCAGCAGCTTAGCTGGGACAGGCGGAAACACCATATATTTT. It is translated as CASSLAGTGGNTIYF.

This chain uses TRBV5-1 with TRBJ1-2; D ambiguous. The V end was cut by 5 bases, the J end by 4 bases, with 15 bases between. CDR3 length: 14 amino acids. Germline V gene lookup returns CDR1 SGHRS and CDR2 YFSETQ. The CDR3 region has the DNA TGCGCCAGCAGTCCCGACGGGGTAGCCTATGGCTACACCTTC. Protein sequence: CASSPDGVAYGYTF. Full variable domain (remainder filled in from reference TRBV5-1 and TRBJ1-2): KAGVTQTPRYLIKTRGQQVTLSCSPISGHRSVSWYQQTPGQGLQFLFEYFSETQRNKGNFPGRFSGRQFSNSRSEMNVSTLELGDSALYLCASSPDGVAYGYTFGSGTRLTVV.